This TCR beta chain was retrieved from a study of identical twins. This clonotype was seen repeatedly, ten times or more. No antigen is known for it. V lost 8 bases, J lost 1 base, and 12 bases lay in between. Germline V CDR1 and CDR2: SNHLY, FYNNEI. The CDR3 extends over 14 amino acids. The study, taken as a whole, reports: One should note that invariant MAIT and iNKT cells could partly confound zero-insertion analyses.

TCRdb processed the 5' RACE reads anew with MiXCR; each CDR3 protein has one entry. This table holds about 700,000 distinct CDR3 sequences, over 8.5% found once. Healthy Caucasians alone served as donors. This same sample was also taken into another study, of yellow fever vaccine responses in identical twins. From that report: Twins' vaccine T cell response reportedly gave the appearance of partial convergence and partial personalization.

The sequencing sample was made of PBMCs. The rearrangement joins TRBV2 to TRBJ2-1, with D maybe TRBD1 (5 bases). The clonotype was recovered from a woman under 30 in good health. As DNA, the CDR3 is TGTGCCAGCGGCCTACAGGCGTCCTACAATGAGCAGTTCTTC. Encoded protein: CASGLQASYNEQFF. The full variable domain, completed using reference TRBV2 and TRBJ2-1, is EPEVTQTPSHQVTQMGQEVILRCVPISNHLYFYWYRQILGQKVEFLVSFYNNEISEKSEIFDDQFSVERPDGSNFTLKIRSTKLEDSAMYFCASGLQASYNEQFFGPGTRLTVL.